The 2 T cell receptor beta chains below were found in one sample sequenced in a study of Tregs in tolerant kidney transplant recipients. TCRdb's table, derived via immunoSEQ multiplex PCR, lists solely in-frame clones and lacks some. The sample comprises around 64,000 clones, around 87% of which are singletons, and 3.8% rests with the top ten. Recipients received nonmyeloablative bone marrow transplants from related graft donors, with transient mixed chimerism. Sequences were derived from CD4+ T cells from blood (PBMCs), sampled 6 months after the transplant. The origin of the receptors is a human patient who received a combined kidney and bone marrow transplant. Some T cells may possibly be graft donor cells.

The chain uses TRBV7-8 and TRBJ1-2, with 7 nucleotides matching TRBD1. This CDR3 contains 13 residues. Germline V CDR1 and CDR2: SGHVS, FQNEAQ. V trimming: 4 bases; J trimming: 5 bases; junction bases outside the gene matches: 4. CDR3 region: CASSSTGRYGYTF. CDR3 coding DNA: TGTGCCAGCAGCTCGACAGGGAGGTATGGCTACACCTTC.

With respect to this clone: The same CDR3 is also encoded by other DNA sequences in this sample. The rearrangement links TRBV7-8 to TRBJ2-1; the match to TRBD2 covers 7 bases. The germline CDR1 and CDR2 sequences are SGHVS and FQNEAQ. This CDR3 is 16 amino acids long. J gave up 3 bases and V 2 bases, and 7 bases lay outside the gene matches. In DNA form, the CDR3 reads TGTGCCAGCAGCTTACGCCTCGCTAGCGGCTACAATGAGCAGTTCTTC. Encoded protein: CASSLRLASGYNEQFF.